This TCR beta chain is drawn from a study of CD4 T cells in relation to SARS-CoV-2 and coronaviruses. Study-wide context: TCR beta CDR3s were sequenced after approximately ten-day antigen culture of PBMCs. Shared crossreactive spike epitopes were mapped to their HLA restriction.

As concerns this clone: The antigen is unknown.

The germline CDR1 and CDR2 sequences are SGHRS and YFSETQ. The V end was cut by 1 base, the J end by 2 bases, with 7 bases between. This CDR3 has 14 amino acids. TCRdb's table, derived via immunoSEQ multiplex PCR, lists solely in-frame clones and lacks some. The sample consists of some 46,000 clones, about four fifths of them appearing once. 9.4 x 10^4 or so naive or memory CD4+ cells were cultured with CEF peptides for under twelve days. Overall study results and limits: Culture-expanded clones reflect memory recall rather than primary priming during culture.

Source material: naive CD4+ T cells from PBMCs, cultured in vitro. As for subset: naive CD4+ T cells isolated by negative enrichment. The chain is built from TRBV5-1 and TRBJ1-3; maybe TRBD1 (6 bases). The sequence came from an adult with COVID-19. DNA for the CDR3: TGCGCCAGCAGCTTGACAGGGACTGGAAACACCATATATTTT. Translating it yields CASSLTGTGNTIYF. Full variable domain (rest looked up from reference TRBV5-1 and TRBJ1-3): KAGVTQTPRYLIKTRGQQVTLSCSPISGHRSVSWYQQTPGQGLQFLFEYFSETQRNKGNFPGRFSGRQFSNSRSEMNVSTLELGDSALYLCASSLTGTGNTIYFGEGSWLTVV.